The clone carrying this TCR beta chain was observed a few times. Its antigen is not identified. The sample belongs to a study of glioma-infiltrating T cells. Study observations and caveats: Very few CDR3 sequences were shared between tissue and blood. Tissue-blood divergence was below expectation in non-neoplastic patients, above in gliomas.

Using RNA template, CDR3s of TCR alpha and beta were amplified with iRepertoire arm-PCR. TCRdb called the multiplex PCR reads again in MiXCR, with one record for every CDR3 protein. Counted here are about 200,000 distinct CDR3 sequences, around 30% occurring once; the ten biggest clones make up 20% to 25%. The sequence derives from a human donor with low-grade glioma or glioblastoma, undergoing nonglioma brain surgery, or in good health (not recorded which). The sequencing input was glioma tissue, nonneoplastic brain tissue, or PBMCs (not recorded which).

The chain's CDR3 is CASSLGAGSAGTQYF. CDR3 in DNA: TGTGCCAGCAGCTTAGGGGCCGGGAGCGCAGGTACGCAGTATTTT. V gene TRBV7-7 combines with J gene TRBJ2-3; tentatively, D is TRBD2 (6 bases). Per the germline V gene, CDR1 is SSHAT and CDR2 is FNYEAQ (reference sequence). With 1 base removed from V and 8 bases from J, the gap between germline ends came to 16 bases. This CDR3 has 15 amino acids.